This TCR beta chain was captured in a study of blood T cell repertoires in COVID-19. Those enrolled, adults aged about 18 to 89 years, came from roughly 23 US areas. Before being deemed recovered, Cohort 3 donors had two negative PCRs, clearance, or symptom resolution. The assay was immunoSEQ multiplex PCR, and TCRdb's table has in-frame clones only and misses some. The profile covers 320,000 or so clones, with roughly 87% appearing a single time and more than 0.8% taken by the ten largest. Germline V lookup: CDR1 SGDLS, CDR2 YYNGEE. The CDR3 contains 15 residues. The ends lost 3 bases at V and 0 bases at J; junction bases unmatched: 4.

The clonotype originates from a woman under 40 who had recovered from COVID-19. Sequenced material: PBMCs or T cells enriched from blood (not recorded which). The V gene is TRBV9, the J gene TRBJ1-2, with TRBD1 matching 8 bases. CDR3 nucleotides: TGTGCCAGCAGCGGACGACAGGGGTCTAACTATGGCTACACCTTC. Translating it yields CASSGRQGSNYGYTF.